The 29 T cell receptor beta chains given below trace back to one sample, sequenced in a study of blood T cell repertoires in COVID-19. This table comes from immunoSEQ multiplex PCR, and its TCRdb copy is limited to in-frame clones, with some not included. The data show 390,000 or so clones, with roughly 85% seen just once and almost 1.5% held by the top ten. Input material: peripheral blood. All receptors come from a woman aged 30 to 39 with active or convalescent COVID-19.

This chain joins TRBV6-4 and TRBJ2-3; 9 positions agree with TRBD2. The CDR3 loop spans 19 amino acids. Germline values: CDR1 MRHNA, CDR2 SNTAGT. J lost 2 bases, V lost 3 bases, and 15 bases had no gene match. This CDR3 reads CASSEMGLALPVYTDTQYF. CDR3 DNA: TGTGCCAGCAGTGAAATGGGACTAGCCCTACCAGTTTACACAGATACGCAGTATTTT.

The CDR3 DNA reads as TGCGCCAGCAGCCAGATGGGACTAGCGAACAATGAGCAGTTCTTC. Translating gives CASSQMGLANNEQFF. The V gene is TRBV4-1, the J gene TRBJ2-1, with 10 nucleotides matching TRBD2. Germline V CDR1 and CDR2: MGHRA, YSYEKL. V was clipped by 3 bases and J by 5 bases; unmatched bases: 4. This CDR3 is built from 15 residues.

This clone showed up just a few times. In DNA form, the CDR3 reads TGCGCCAGCAGCTTGGTATACAGGGGGCAGCCCCAGCATTTT. Translated, it gives CASSLVYRGQPQHF. The chain recombines TRBV5-1 with TRBJ1-5, with TRBD1 matching over 8 bases. Germline V CDR1 and CDR2: SGHRS, YFSETQ. The V and J ends lost 0 bases and 7 bases, in that order; junction bases with no gene match: 3. This CDR3 spans 14 amino acids.

This clone came up a few times. CDR3 amino acids: CASSRGTSNTGELFF. Written as DNA, the CDR3 is TGTGCCAGCAGCCGAGGGACTAGTAACACCGGGGAGCTGTTTTTT. The rearrangement uses TRBV27 and TRBJ2-2, with 8 bases matching TRBD2. The V and J ends lost 6 bases and 2 bases, in that order; junction bases with no gene match: 5. In germline, CDR1 is MNHEY, CDR2 SMNVEV (reference sequence). CDR3 length: 15 amino acids.

The gene calls are TRBV2 and TRBJ1-1, with D perhaps TRBD1 (5 bases). With 2 bases removed from V and 6 bases from J, the gap between germline ends came to 7 bases. The CDR3 is 12 amino acids. Germline-derived CDR1 and CDR2 are SNHLY and FYNNEI. This CDR3 is CASSEKGSEAFF. In DNA, the CDR3 is TGTGCCAGCAGTGAAAAGGGGTCTGAAGCTTTCTTT.

In its sample, this clone was seen once. The rearrangement uses TRBV7-9 and TRBJ1-6; D possibly corresponds to TRBD1 (5 bases). CDR1 SEHNR and CDR2 FQNEAQ come from the germline V gene (reference sequence). V lost 7 bases, J lost 6 bases, and 22 bases lay in between. CDR3 length equals 17 residues. This CDR3 is CASTGAGLQIINSPLHF. The CDR3 DNA sequence: TGTGCCAGCACCGGTGCGGGACTCCAAATTATTAATTCACCCCTCCACTTT.

The chain is built from TRBV7-9 and TRBJ1-6, with 7 positions matching TRBD1. V trimming: 2 bases; J trimming: 7 bases; junction bases outside the gene matches: 8. Per germline, CDR1 SEHNR and CDR2 FQNEAQ (reference sequence). The CDR3 is 16 amino acids. CDR3 DNA sequence: TGTGCCAGCAGCTTATATCCCGACAGGGACAATTCACCCCTCCACTTT. Amino acids: CASSLYPDRDNSPLHF.

V and J are TRBV28 and TRBJ1-1, with unresolved D. The CDR3 contains 14 residues. Trimming shortened V by 1 base and J by 1 base, and 7 bases separated the two germline ends. CDR1 and CDR2 from the germline V gene are MDHEN and SYDVKM. CDR3: CASSLLQTNTEAFF. Written as DNA, the CDR3 is TGTGCCAGCAGTTTATTACAGACGAACACTGAAGCTTTCTTT. The variable domain in full, completed from reference TRBV28 and TRBJ1-1, reads DVKVTQSSRYLVKRTGEKVFLECVQDMDHENMFWYRQDPGLGLRLIYFSYDVKMKEKGDIPEGYSVSREKKERFSLILESASTNQTSMYLCASSLLQTNTEAFFGQGTRLTVV.

The J gene is TRBJ2-7, the V gene TRBV5-1, with D unclear. From germline, CDR1 is SGHRS and CDR2 YFSETQ. With 2 bases removed from V and 4 bases from J, the gap between germline ends came to 22 bases. The CDR3 runs 17 residues. The CDR3 DNA reads as TGCGCCAGCAGCTTAGGAGTCGAGAGAAAACTAAAGTACGAGCAGTACTTC. This translates into CASSLGVERKLKYEQYF.

The chain has TRBV9 and TRBJ1-2; D not resolved. The germline V gene has CDR1 SGDLS and CDR2 YYNGEE. Between the trimmed V and J ends, which lost 2 bases and 7 bases, there was a span of 6 bases. The CDR3 extends over 11 amino acids. The CDR3 protein is CASSVAGGYTF. The CDR3 coding sequence is TGTGCCAGCAGCGTGGCAGGTGGCTACACCTTC. The entire variable domain, with the rest obtained from reference TRBV9 and TRBJ1-2, is as follows: DSGVTQTPKHLITATGQRVTLRCSPRSGDLSVYWYQQSLDQGLQFLIQYYNGEERAKGNILERFSAQQFPDLHSELNLSSLELGDSALYFCASSVAGGYTFGSGTRLTVV.

The chain combines TRBV5-1 with TRBJ1-1; weak D call: TRBD1 (5 bases). The CDR3 runs 18 residues. Per germline, CDR1 SGHRS and CDR2 YFSETQ. Trimming pared 2 bases from V and 0 bases from J, leaving 20 bases between. The CDR3 DNA follows: TGCGCCAGCAGCTTCCAAAGACAGCATACGGGCCTGAACACTGAAGCTTTCTTT. Translation: CASSFQRQHTGLNTEAFF. Filled out from reference TRBV5-1 and TRBJ1-1, the complete variable domain reads KAGVTQTPRYLIKTRGQQVTLSCSPISGHRSVSWYQQTPGQGLQFLFEYFSETQRNKGNFPGRFSGRQFSNSRSEMNVSTLELGDSALYLCASSFQRQHTGLNTEAFFGQGTRLTVV.

This clone was seen a handful of times. This rearrangement joins TRBV7-9 to TRBJ1-3; D not resolved. The CDR3 contains 14 residues. Germline CDR1 reads SEHNR; CDR2 reads FQNEAQ (reference sequence). Trimming cost V 5 bases and J 0 bases, with 8 bases left between them. The CDR3 region is CASSRANSGNTIYF. DNA for the CDR3: TGTGCCAGCAGCAGGGCCAACTCTGGAAACACCATATATTTT.

The genes are TRBV15 and TRBJ1-3; D not resolved. This CDR3 comprises 14 residues. Trimming removed 5 bases at V and 0 bases at J, with 8 bases between. Germline assignment: CDR1 LNHNV and CDR2 YYDKDF (reference sequence). The CDR3 sequence: CATSARSSGNTIYF. The CDR3 coding sequence is TGTGCCACCAGCGCAAGGAGCTCTGGAAACACCATATATTTT.

The rearrangement links TRBV3-1 (or the pseudogene TRBV3-2) to TRBJ1-6; D call uncertain. The germline CDR1 and CDR2 sequences are LGHDT and YNNKEL (reference sequence). With 5 bases removed from V and 8 bases from J, the gap between germline ends came to 16 bases. This CDR3 region has 15 residues. The CDR3 coding sequence is TGTGCCAGCAGCGCGCCTTCTTTGCTGGATTCACCCCTCCACTTT. Its protein is CASSAPSLLDSPLHF.

The chain carries TRBV19 and TRBJ2-1; 12 positions match TRBD2. Losses at the gene ends were 5 bases for V and 10 bases for J; bases not matched to a gene: 12. The CDR3 totals 16 residues. Germline lookup yields CDR1 LNHDA and CDR2 SQIVND (reference sequence). CDR3 residues: CASSSLGTSGPPEQFF. The CDR3 region has the DNA TGTGCCAGTAGTTCCCTCGGGACTAGCGGGCCCCCAGAGCAGTTCTTC.

The genes are TRBV19 and TRBJ1-4; D is perhaps TRBD1 (6 bases). V dropped 4 bases and J dropped 0 bases, with 15 bases sitting between them. This CDR3 is 17 amino acids long. CDR1 LNHDA and CDR2 SQIVND come from the germline V gene (reference sequence). The DNA for the CDR3 is TGTGCCAGTAGTAGGAGGACCAACAGGGCAACTAATGAAAAACTGTTTTTT. Translating gives CASSRRTNRATNEKLFF. The complete variable domain, with remaining parts taken from reference TRBV19 and TRBJ1-4, reads DGGITQSPKYLFRKEGQNVTLSCEQNLNHDAMYWYRQDPGQGLRLIYYSQIVNDFQKGDIAEGYSVSREKKESFPLTVTSAQKNPTAFYLCASSRRTNRATNEKLFFGSGTQLSVL.

The chain uses TRBV4-2 and TRBJ1-3; unclear D gene. CDR1 LGHNA and CDR2 YNFKEQ come from the germline V gene. CDR3 length: 16 residues. V was clipped by 0 bases and J by 0 bases, with 9 bases between them. The CDR3: CASSQELLNSGNTIYF. For the CDR3, the DNA is TGTGCCAGCAGCCAAGAACTCTTGAACTCTGGAAACACCATATATTTT.

The chain combines TRBV24-1 with TRBJ2-7; D may be TRBD2 (6 bases). Per germline, CDR1 KGHDR and CDR2 SFDVKD. V was shortened by 1 base and J by 5 bases, with 8 bases between the two germline ends. The CDR3 covers 13 residues. DNA for the CDR3: TGTGCCACCAGTGATTTAGGAGGGGACGAGCAGTACTTC. Translated, it gives CATSDLGGDEQYF.

The chain has TRBV18 and TRBJ1-1; maybe TRBD1 (5 bases). The CDR3 contains 17 residues. V gave up 8 bases and J gave up 0 bases, with 22 bases separating them. Per germline, CDR1 KGHSH and CDR2 LQKENI. The CDR3 here is CASPRHELGHMNTEAFF. Written as DNA, the CDR3 is TGTGCCAGCCCACGACACGAGCTTGGACACATGAACACTGAAGCTTTCTTT.

CDR3 sequence: CASSPRLAGNTDTQYF. In DNA, the CDR3 is TGCGCCAGCAGCCCTCGACTAGCGGGGAACACAGATACGCAGTATTTT. This chain uses TRBV5-1 with TRBJ2-3; 11 bases are shared with TRBD2. The CDR3 length is 16 residues. The trim removed 4 bases at V and 2 bases at J, leaving 6 bases unmatched. The V gene's germline CDR1 is SGHRS and CDR2 YFSETQ.

This clone occurred a few times. J is TRBJ2-1 and V is TRBV18, with 8 bases lining up with TRBD2. The CDR3 length is 16 residues. The trim removed 0 bases at V and 2 bases at J, leaving 3 bases unmatched. The germline V gene has CDR1 KGHSH and CDR2 LQKENI. The CDR3 region is CASSPPNSGTYNEQFF. Here the CDR3 DNA reads TGTGCCAGCTCACCACCCAATAGCGGGACCTACAATGAGCAGTTCTTC.

This chain connects TRBV6-5 to TRBJ2-7, with 10 bases fitting TRBD2. CDR1 MNHEY and CDR2 SVGAGI come from the germline V gene. The CDR3 has 15 residues. The V segment lost 6 bases and the J segment 0 bases; nucleotides outside the gene matches: 5. This chain's CDR3 is CASSQLAGSSYEQYF. CDR3 in DNA: TGTGCCAGCAGCCAACTAGCGGGGTCCTCCTACGAGCAGTACTTC.

The J gene is TRBJ2-1, the V gene TRBV19; 12 bases align to TRBD2. Germline values: CDR1 LNHDA, CDR2 SQIVND (reference sequence). Trimming took 6 bases from V and 2 from J; bases not matched to a gene: 8. This CDR3 spans 17 amino acids. The CDR3 region has the DNA TGTGCCAGTAGAGGGCTAGCGGGAGGGCGGACCTACAATGAGCAGTTCTTC. Protein: CASRGLAGGRTYNEQFF.

In the case of this clone: Other DNA sequences within the sample encode an identical CDR3. The chain joins TRBV5-1 to TRBJ2-3, with D perhaps matching TRBD2 (6 bases). Germline assignment: CDR1 SGHRS and CDR2 YFSETQ. With 0 bases removed from V and 0 bases from J, the gap between germline ends came to 11 bases. This CDR3 has 16 residues. CDR3 residues: CASSLDGGLSTDTQYF. DNA of the CDR3: TGCGCCAGCAGCTTGGATGGGGGACTTAGCACAGATACGCAGTATTTT.

This sequence joins TRBV5-1 and TRBJ2-7; weak D call: TRBD2 (5 bases). Germline V gene data show CDR1 as SGHRS and CDR2 as YFSETQ. V lost 5 bases, J lost 1 base, and 19 bases lay in between. The CDR3 consists of 16 residues. This CDR3 reads CASSPGVGVASYEQYF. CDR3 bases: TGCGCCAGCAGTCCTGGTGTCGGGGTGGCTTCCTACGAGCAGTACTTC.

The rearrangement uses TRBV11-3 and TRBJ2-7; 9 bases align to TRBD1. Trimming at V came to 4 bases and at J to 6 bases, leaving 7 bases not matched to a gene. Germline CDR1 is SGHNT and CDR2 is YENEEA. There are 14 residues in the CDR3. CDR3 DNA sequence: TGTGCCAGCAGCTCTGCGACAGGGGGTGGCGAGCAGTACTTC. Its protein is CASSSATGGGEQYF.

As for this clone: Sequence at one end of the junction differs from germline and may be a read error. This CDR3 reads CASSGQANTGAFF. The CDR3 DNA reads as TGCGCCAGCAGCGGACAGGCGAACACTGGAGCTTTCTTT. V gene TRBV4-1 combines with J gene TRBJ1-1, with 7 bases matching TRBD1. This CDR3 comprises 13 residues. Germline V lookup: CDR1 MGHRA, CDR2 YSYEKL.

The V and J genes are TRBV6-2 or TRBV6-3 and TRBJ2-1; D possibly corresponds to TRBD2 (6 bases). Germline CDR1 and CDR2: MNHEY and SVGEGT. V was trimmed by 2 bases and J by 4 bases, leaving 12 bases between them. The CDR3 has 15 amino acids. The CDR3 bases are TGTGCCAGCAGTTACGTCAGCGGGTCATACAATGAGCAGTTCTTC. It codes for CASSYVSGSYNEQFF.

J is TRBJ2-7 and V is TRBV19; 10 bases are shared with TRBD1. The ends lost 7 bases at V and 5 bases at J; junction bases unmatched: 8. This CDR3 has 14 amino acids. Germline V gene data show CDR1 as LNHDA and CDR2 as SQIVND (reference sequence). The CDR3 nucleotides read TGTGCCAGTAAGGAGACAGGGGGCATCAACGAGCAGTACTTC. Its translation is CASKETGGINEQYF.